The 14 T cell receptor beta chains below were found in one sample sequenced in a study of blood T cells in healthy people across ages (dated by TCRdb to the mid-2010s). Libraries came from 5' RACE. TCRdb names Illumina HiSeq 2500 as the instrument used. A second PCR of roughly 7 to 12 cycles was run with a J-beta primer mix and a sample-barcoded 5' primer. In TCRdb, the public reads were trimmed at Q25 with fastp and aligned with MiXCR, with productive beta chains retained. Identical CDR3 proteins give one entry, which carries the most common genes and DNA. The sample table lists approximately 800,000 distinct CDR3 sequences, around 62% of them with a count of one. 25% to 35% of the sample lies in the top ten. The sequenced sample consisted of blood. The source is a man aged 25-45 years in good health.

This clonotype was picked up a small number of times. This chain uses TRBV18 with TRBJ1-4; D is possibly TRBD1 (5 bases). The ends were cut back, 2 bases at V and 0 bases at J, with 7 bases in the middle. The CDR3 length is 15 residues. Germline V gene lookup returns CDR1 KGHSH and CDR2 LQKENI. The CDR3 DNA sequence: TGTGCCAGCTCACCAGACAGTGCAACTAATGAAAAACTGTTTTTT. Translated: CASSPDSATNEKLFF.

The rearrangement joins TRBV6-5 to TRBJ1-4; D gene uncertain. Germline V gene lookup returns CDR1 MNHEY and CDR2 SVGAGI. The CDR3 covers 15 residues. Trimming took 0 bases from V and 4 from J, leaving 9 bases between them. This CDR3 reads CASSYSYPGNEKLFF. For the CDR3, the DNA is TGTGCCAGCAGTTACTCGTATCCCGGTAATGAAAAACTGTTTTTT.

This chain links TRBV12-3 or TRBV12-4 with TRBJ2-3; D may be TRBD2 (5 bases). V was trimmed by 8 bases and J by 6 bases, leaving 15 bases between them. This CDR3 spans 13 amino acids. The CDR3 DNA follows: TGTGCCAGCCTCATACGTGGGGAGGATACGCAGTATTTT. Its protein is CASLIRGEDTQYF.

This clonotype was picked up a small number of times. The rearrangement joins TRBV29-1 to TRBJ2-6; TRBD1 or TRBD2 may be the D gene (5 bases each). V shed 3 bases and J shed 0 bases, with 12 bases lying between them. The germline CDR1 and CDR2 sequences are SQVTM and ANQGSEA. The CDR3 has 16 amino acids. The CDR3 sequence: CSVEAARGSGANVLTF. CDR3 coding DNA: TGCAGCGTTGAGGCAGCGAGGGGCTCTGGGGCCAACGTCCTGACTTTC.

Concerning this clonotype: Being one base from a much bigger clone, this may be a read error. This chain links TRBV27 with TRBJ2-4; D is undetermined. The last part of the DNA fits TRBJ2-7 better; the J call may be wrong. The CDR3 totals 14 residues. Germline CDR1 and CDR2: MNHEY and SMNVEV (reference sequence). The CDR3 loop is CASSLQSLSYEQYF. The DNA of the CDR3 is TGTGCCAGCAGTCTACAGTCTCTTTCCTACGAGCAGTACTTC.

The rearrangement links TRBV3-1 to TRBJ2-1; D may match TRBD1 or TRBD2 (6 bases each). Germline V gene data show CDR1 as LGHDT and CDR2 as YNNKEL (reference sequence). V was clipped by 3 bases and J by 9 bases, with 12 bases between them. The CDR3 is made up of 13 amino acids. The CDR3 nucleotides read TGTGCCAGCAGCCAGGAAGGGGGGAGTGAGCAGTTCTTC. Protein: CASSQEGGSEQFF.

The rearrangement joins TRBV6-4 to TRBJ2-1; D is uncertain. The CDR3 is 13 residues long. The germline V gene has CDR1 MRHNA and CDR2 SNTAGT. V gave up 6 bases and J gave up 7 bases, with 13 bases separating them. The DNA for the CDR3 is TGTGCCAGCAGCCCGGAAGTAGGGAATGAGCAGTTCTTC. Translation: CASSPEVGNEQFF.

The chain joins TRBV15 to TRBJ2-6, with D possibly matching TRBD2 (5 bases). V lost 3 bases and J lost 3, with 9 bases in between. This CDR3 is built from 15 residues. The germline V gene encodes CDR1 LNHNV and CDR2 YYDKDF (reference sequence). The CDR3 nucleotides read TGTGCCACCAGCAGCGACGGGAATGGGGCCAACGTCCTGACTTTC. It translates to CATSSDGNGANVLTF. The full variable domain, completed using reference TRBV15 and TRBJ2-6, is DAMVIQNPRYQVTQFGKPVTLSCSQTLNHNVMYWYQQKSSQAPKLLFHYYDKDFNNEADTPDNFQSRRPNTSFCFLDIRSPGLGDTAMYLCATSSDGNGANVLTFGAGSRLTVL.

This clonotype appeared many times. The gene calls are TRBV7-3 and TRBJ2-5; a possible D gene is TRBD2 (7 bases). V dropped 6 bases and J dropped 5 bases, with 13 bases sitting between them. Germline V gene lookup returns CDR1 SGHTA and CDR2 FQGTGA. This CDR3 has 13 residues. CDR3 bases: TGTGCCAGCAGTTTGGGGGGGGGCGAGACCCAGTACTTC. It encodes CASSLGGGETQYF.

DNA for the CDR3: TGTGCCAGCAGCCAAGTGGGAGGTGGGCAGACAGAGCAGTACTTC. It is translated as CASSQVGGGQTEQYF. The gene calls are TRBV3-1 and TRBJ2-1; the D gene is possibly TRBD2 (6 bases). The end of the DNA is better explained by TRBJ2-7, so the J call may be wrong. The germline CDR1 and CDR2 sequences are LGHDT and YNNKEL (reference sequence). The CDR3 is made up of 15 amino acids.

This clonotype has a handful of counts. The chain employs TRBV20-1 and TRBJ2-7; D is unresolved. The V gene's germline CDR1 is DFQATT and CDR2 SNEGSKA (reference sequence). The germline V and J ends were trimmed by 3 bases and 7 bases, with 16 bases remaining between them. This CDR3 is 13 amino acids long. The CDR3 here is CSASALLGQEQYF. In nucleotides, the CDR3 is TGCAGTGCTAGCGCCCTTCTAGGGCAGGAGCAGTACTTC.

This chain links TRBV29-1 with TRBJ1-4, with a weak D call TRBD1 (5 bases). Deletions cut 4 bases from V and 8 bases from J, with 14 bases between. The germline gives CDR1 SQVTM, CDR2 ANQGSEA. The CDR3 is 13 residues long. CDR3 residues: CSVGGGADEKLFF. In DNA, the CDR3 is TGCAGCGTTGGGGGTGGGGCGGACGAAAAACTGTTTTTT. Full variable domain (remainder filled in from reference TRBV29-1 and TRBJ1-4): SAVISQKPSRDICQRGTSLTIQCQVDSQVTMMFWYRQQPGQSLTLIATANQGSEATYESGFVIDKFPISRPNLTFSTLTVSNMSPEDSSIYLCSVGGGADEKLFFGSGTQLSVL.

The V gene is TRBV9, the J gene TRBJ1-5; D may be TRBD1 (5 bases). CDR1 is SGDLS, CDR2 YYNGEE, per germline. Trimming left V 0 bases short and J 2 bases short, with 9 bases between. The CDR3 is 15 amino acids. In DNA form, the CDR3 reads TGTGCCAGCAGCGTAGCTGGACACGGCAATCAGCCCCAGCATTTT. Encoded protein: CASSVAGHGNQPQHF.

The genes are TRBV6-1 and TRBJ2-3; D unresolved. Deletions cut 4 bases from V and 3 bases from J, with 11 bases between. CDR3 size: 14 residues. CDR1 and CDR2 (germline): MNHNS, SASEGT. The CDR3 coding sequence is TGTGCCAGCAGTGGACGGAAGTCAACAGATACGCAGTATTTT. Translating it yields CASSGRKSTDTQYF.